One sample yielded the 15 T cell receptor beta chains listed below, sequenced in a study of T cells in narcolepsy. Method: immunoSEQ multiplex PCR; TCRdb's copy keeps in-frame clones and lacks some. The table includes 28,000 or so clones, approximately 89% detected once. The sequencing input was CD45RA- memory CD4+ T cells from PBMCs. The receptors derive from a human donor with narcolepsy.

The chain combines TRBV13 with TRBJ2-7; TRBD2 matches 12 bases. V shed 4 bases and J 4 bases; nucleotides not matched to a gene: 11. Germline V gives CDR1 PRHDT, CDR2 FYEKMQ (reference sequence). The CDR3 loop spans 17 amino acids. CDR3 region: CASSSSSGGAKTYEQYV. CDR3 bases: TGTGCCAGCAGCTCGTCTAGCGGGGGGGCGAAGACTTACGAGCAGTACGTC.

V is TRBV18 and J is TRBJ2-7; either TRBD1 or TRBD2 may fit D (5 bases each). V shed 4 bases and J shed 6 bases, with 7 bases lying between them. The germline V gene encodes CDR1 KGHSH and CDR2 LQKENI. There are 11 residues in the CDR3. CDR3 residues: CASSRGTEQYV. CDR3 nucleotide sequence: TGTGCCAGCTCACGGGGGACCGAGCAGTACGTC.

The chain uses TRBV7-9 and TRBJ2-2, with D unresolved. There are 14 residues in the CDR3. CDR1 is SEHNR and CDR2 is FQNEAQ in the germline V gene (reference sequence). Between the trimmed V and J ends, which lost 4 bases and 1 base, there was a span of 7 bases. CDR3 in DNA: TGTGCCAGCAGCTCAAACAGGAACACCGGGGAGCTGTTTTTT. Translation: CASSSNRNTGELFF.

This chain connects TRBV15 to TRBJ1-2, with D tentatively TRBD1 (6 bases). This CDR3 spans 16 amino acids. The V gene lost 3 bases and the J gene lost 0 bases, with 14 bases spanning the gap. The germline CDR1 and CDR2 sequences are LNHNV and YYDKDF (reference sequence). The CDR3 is CATSSVWTASNYGYTF. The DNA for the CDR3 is TGTGCCACCAGCAGTGTTTGGACAGCTTCTAACTATGGCTACACCTTC.

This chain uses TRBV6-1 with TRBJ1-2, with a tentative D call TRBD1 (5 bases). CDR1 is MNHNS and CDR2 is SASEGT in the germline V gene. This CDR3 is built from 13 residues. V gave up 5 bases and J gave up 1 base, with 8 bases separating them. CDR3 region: CASSSGINYGYTF. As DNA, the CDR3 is TGTGCCAGCAGTTCAGGGATTAACTATGGCTACACCTTC.

CDR3 nucleotides: TGCGCCAGCAGCCAGGTAGACAGGGAAAATTCACCCCTCCACTTT. Amino acid sequence: CASSQVDRENSPLHF. The chain has TRBV4-1 and TRBJ1-6; TRBD1 matches at 7 bases. CDR3 length: 15 residues. The ends lost 3 bases at V and 7 bases at J; junction bases unmatched: 6. Germline V CDR1 and CDR2: MGHRA, YSYEKL.

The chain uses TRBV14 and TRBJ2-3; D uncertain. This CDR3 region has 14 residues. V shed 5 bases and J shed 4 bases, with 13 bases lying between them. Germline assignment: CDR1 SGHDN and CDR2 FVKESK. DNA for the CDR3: TGTGCCAGCAGCTGGGTGGCTAGTTCAGATACGCAGTATTTT. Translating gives CASSWVASSDTQYF.

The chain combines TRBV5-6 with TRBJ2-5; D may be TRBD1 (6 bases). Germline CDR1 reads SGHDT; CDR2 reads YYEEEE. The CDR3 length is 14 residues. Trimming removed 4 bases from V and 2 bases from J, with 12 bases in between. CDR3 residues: CASSRWDTQETQYF. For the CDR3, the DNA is TGTGCCAGCAGCCGTTGGGACACTCAAGAGACCCAGTACTTC.

The chain's CDR3 is CASSSGTLTYEQYF. The CDR3 DNA sequence: TGTGCCAGCAGTTCCGGGACACTAACCTACGAGCAGTACTTC. The chain links TRBV7-9 to TRBJ2-7; D is perhaps TRBD1 (6 bases). CDR1 SEHNR and CDR2 FQNEAQ come from the germline V gene (reference sequence). The ends were cut back, 6 bases at V and 2 bases at J, with 14 bases in the middle. The CDR3 totals 14 residues.

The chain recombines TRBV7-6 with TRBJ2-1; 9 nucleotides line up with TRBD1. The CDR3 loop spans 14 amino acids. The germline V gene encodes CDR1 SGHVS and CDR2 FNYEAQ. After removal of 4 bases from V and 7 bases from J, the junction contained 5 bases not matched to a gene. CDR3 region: CASSSLQGANEQFF. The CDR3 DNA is TGTGCCAGCAGCTCTCTACAGGGGGCAAATGAGCAGTTCTTC.

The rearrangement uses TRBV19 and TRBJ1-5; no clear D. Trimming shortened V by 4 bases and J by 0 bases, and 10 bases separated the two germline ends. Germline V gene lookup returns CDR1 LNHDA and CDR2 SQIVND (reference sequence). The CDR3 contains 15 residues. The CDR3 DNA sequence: TGTGCCAGTAGTAAAACACAATTTAGCAATCAGCCCCAGCATTTT. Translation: CASSKTQFSNQPQHF. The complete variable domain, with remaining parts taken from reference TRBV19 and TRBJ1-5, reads DGGITQSPKYLFRKEGQNVTLSCEQNLNHDAMYWYRQDPGQGLRLIYYSQIVNDFQKGDIAEGYSVSREKKESFPLTVTSAQKNPTAFYLCASSKTQFSNQPQHFGDGTRLSIL.

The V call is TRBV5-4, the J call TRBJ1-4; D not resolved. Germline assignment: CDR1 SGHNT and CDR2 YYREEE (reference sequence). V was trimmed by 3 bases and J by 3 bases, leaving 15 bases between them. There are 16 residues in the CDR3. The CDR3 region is CASSSLGGAANEKLFF. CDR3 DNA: TGTGCCAGCAGCTCCCTGGGAGGAGCAGCTAATGAAAAACTGTTTTTT.

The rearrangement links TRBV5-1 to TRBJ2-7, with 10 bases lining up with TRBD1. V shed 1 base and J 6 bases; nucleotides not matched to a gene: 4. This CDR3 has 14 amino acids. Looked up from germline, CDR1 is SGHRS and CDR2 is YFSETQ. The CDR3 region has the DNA TGCGCCAGCAGCTTGCGACAGGGGGCGATCGAGCAGTACTTC. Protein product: CASSLRQGAIEQYF.

The CDR3 protein is CSATRGEVAFF. The CDR3 DNA reads TGCAGTGCTACCAGGGGTGAGGTAGCTTTCTTT. The chain uses TRBV20-1 and TRBJ1-1; D perhaps matches TRBD1 (6 bases). Germline V CDR1 and CDR2: DFQATT, SNEGSKA (reference sequence). Trimming pared 4 bases from V and 10 bases from J, leaving 13 bases between. The CDR3 length is 11 residues.

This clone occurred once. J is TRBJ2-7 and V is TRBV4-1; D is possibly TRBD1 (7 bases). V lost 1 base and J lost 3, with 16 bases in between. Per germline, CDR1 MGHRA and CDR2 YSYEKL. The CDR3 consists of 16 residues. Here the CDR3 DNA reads TGCGCCAGCAGCCAAGGCAGGGGGGCCCTTCTCTACGAGCAGTACTTC. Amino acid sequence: CASSQGRGALLYEQYF.